This TCR beta chain derives from a study of CDR3 diversity in severe acne. TCRdb independently ran MiXCR on the PCR reads; one entry per CDR3 protein. The sample includes under 100,000 distinct CDR3 sequences, about 52% of them seen just once. This CDR3 has 16 amino acids. V gave up 4 bases and J gave up 7 bases; unmatched junction bases: 14. Germline values: CDR1 MGHRA, CDR2 YSYEKL. The receptor was derived from a male donor in good health, serving as a control. The sample comprised blood. The chain recombines TRBV4-1 with TRBJ2-7; 9 nucleotides align to TRBD1. The CDR3 DNA reads as TGCGCCAGCAGCCCCCTCAGCTGGACAGGGGTGGATGAGCAGTACTTC. Translating gives CASSPLSWTGVDEQYF.